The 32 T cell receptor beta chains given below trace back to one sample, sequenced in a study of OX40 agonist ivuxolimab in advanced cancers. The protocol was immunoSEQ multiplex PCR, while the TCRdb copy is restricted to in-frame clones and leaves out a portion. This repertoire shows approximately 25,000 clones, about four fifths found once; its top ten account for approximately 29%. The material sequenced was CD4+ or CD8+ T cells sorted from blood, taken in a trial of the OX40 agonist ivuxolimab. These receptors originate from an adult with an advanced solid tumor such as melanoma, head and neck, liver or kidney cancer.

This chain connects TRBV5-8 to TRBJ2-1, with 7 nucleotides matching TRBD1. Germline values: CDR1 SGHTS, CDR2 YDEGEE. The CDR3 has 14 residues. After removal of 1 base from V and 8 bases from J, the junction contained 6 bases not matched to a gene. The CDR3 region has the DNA TGTGCCAGCAGCTTGTTTGAGGGGGCAGATGAGCAGTTCTTC. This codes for CASSLFEGADEQFF.

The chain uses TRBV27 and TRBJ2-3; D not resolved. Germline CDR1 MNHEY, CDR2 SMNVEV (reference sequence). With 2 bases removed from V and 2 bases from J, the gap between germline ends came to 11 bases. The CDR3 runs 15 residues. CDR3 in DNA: TGTGCCAGCAGTTTAGTACGGTTTACCACAGATACGCAGTATTTT. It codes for CASSLVRFTTDTQYF.

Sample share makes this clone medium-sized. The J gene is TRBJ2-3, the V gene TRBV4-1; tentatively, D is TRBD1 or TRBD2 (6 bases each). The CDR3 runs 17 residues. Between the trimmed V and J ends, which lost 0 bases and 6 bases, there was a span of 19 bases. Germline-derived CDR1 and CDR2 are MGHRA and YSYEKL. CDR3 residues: CASSQDLGGSLWDTQYF. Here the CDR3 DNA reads TGCGCCAGCAGCCAAGATCTGGGGGGCTCCCTTTGGGATACGCAGTATTTT.

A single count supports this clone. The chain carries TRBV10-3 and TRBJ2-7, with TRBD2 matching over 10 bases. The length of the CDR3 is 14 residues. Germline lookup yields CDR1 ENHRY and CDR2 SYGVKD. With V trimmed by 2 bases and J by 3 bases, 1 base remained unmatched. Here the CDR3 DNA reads TGTGCCATCAGTGAGCTAGCGGGGGACTACGAGCAGTACTTC. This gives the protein CAISELAGDYEQYF.

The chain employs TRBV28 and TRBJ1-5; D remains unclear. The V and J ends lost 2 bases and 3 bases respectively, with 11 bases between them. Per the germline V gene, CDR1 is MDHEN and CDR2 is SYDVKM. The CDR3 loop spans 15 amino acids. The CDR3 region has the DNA TGTGCCAGCAGTTTAGTTTTACAGCCCAATCAGCCCCAGCATTTT. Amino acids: CASSLVLQPNQPQHF.

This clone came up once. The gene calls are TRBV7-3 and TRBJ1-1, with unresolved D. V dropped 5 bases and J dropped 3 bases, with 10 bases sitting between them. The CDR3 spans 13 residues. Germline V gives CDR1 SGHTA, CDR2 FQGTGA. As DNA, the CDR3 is TGTGCCAGCAGCGTAGGGTTGGACACTGAAGCTTTCTTT. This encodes CASSVGLDTEAFF.

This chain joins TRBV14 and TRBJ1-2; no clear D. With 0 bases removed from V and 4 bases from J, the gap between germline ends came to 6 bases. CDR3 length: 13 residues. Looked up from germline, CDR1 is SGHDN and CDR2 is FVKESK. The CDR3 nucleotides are TGTGCCAGCAGCCAAGATCCCTTCTATGGCTACACCTTC. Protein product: CASSQDPFYGYTF.

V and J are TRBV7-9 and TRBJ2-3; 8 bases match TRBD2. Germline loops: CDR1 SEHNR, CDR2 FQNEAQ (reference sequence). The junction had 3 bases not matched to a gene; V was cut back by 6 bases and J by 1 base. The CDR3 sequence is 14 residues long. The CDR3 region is CASRDSGGTDTQYF. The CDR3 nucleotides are TGTGCCAGCAGGGATAGCGGGGGCACAGATACGCAGTATTTT.

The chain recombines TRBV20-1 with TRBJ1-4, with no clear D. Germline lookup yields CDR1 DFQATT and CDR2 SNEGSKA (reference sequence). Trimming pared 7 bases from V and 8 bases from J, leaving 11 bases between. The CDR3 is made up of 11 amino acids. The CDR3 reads CSVGKLEKLFF. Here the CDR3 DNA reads TGCAGTGTCGGGAAGCTAGAAAAACTGTTTTTT.

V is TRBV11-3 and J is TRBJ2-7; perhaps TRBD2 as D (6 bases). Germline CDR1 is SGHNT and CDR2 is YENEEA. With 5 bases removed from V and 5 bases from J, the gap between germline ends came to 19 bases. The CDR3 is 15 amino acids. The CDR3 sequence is CASSPKRAGRHEQYF. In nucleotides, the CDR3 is TGTGCCAGCAGCCCGAAGAGGGCGGGGAGGCACGAGCAGTACTTC. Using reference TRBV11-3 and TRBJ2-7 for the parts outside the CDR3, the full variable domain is EAGVVQSPRYKIIEKKQPVAFWCNPISGHNTLYWYLQNLGQGPELLIRYENEEAVDDSQLPKDRFSAERLKGVDSTLKIQPAELGDSAVYLCASSPKRAGRHEQYFGPGTRLTVT.

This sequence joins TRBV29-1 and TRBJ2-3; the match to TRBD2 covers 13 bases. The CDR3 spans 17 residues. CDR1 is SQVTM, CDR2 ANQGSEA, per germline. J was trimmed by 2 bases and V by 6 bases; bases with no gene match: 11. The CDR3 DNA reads TGCAGCGTCCTAGGACTAGCGGGGGACCAAATCACAGATACGCAGTATTTT. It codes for CSVLGLAGDQITDTQYF.

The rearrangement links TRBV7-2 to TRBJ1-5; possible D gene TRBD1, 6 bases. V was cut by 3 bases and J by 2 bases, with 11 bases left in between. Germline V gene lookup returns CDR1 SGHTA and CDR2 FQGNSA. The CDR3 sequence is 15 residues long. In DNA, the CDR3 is TGTGCCAGCAGCTTTCTACCAGGGGGCAATCAGCCCCAGCATTTT. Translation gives CASSFLPGGNQPQHF.

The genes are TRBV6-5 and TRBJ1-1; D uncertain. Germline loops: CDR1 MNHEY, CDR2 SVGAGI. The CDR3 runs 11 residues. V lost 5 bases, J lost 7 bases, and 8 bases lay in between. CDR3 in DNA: TGTGCCAGCAGTAACGGGATTGAAGCTTTCTTT. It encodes CASSNGIEAFF.

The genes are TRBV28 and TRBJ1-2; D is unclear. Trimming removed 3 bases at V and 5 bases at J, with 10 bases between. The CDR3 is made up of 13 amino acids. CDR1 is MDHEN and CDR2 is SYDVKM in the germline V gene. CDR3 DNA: TGTGCCAGCAGTTTCTCCAGGAGTTATGGCTACACCTTC. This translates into CASSFSRSYGYTF.

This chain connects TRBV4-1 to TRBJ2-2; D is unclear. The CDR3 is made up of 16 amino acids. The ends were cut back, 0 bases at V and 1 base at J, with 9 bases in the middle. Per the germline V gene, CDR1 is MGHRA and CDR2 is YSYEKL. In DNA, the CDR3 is TGCGCCAGCAGCCAAGAAGGGTTGAGGAACACCGGGGAGCTGTTTTTT. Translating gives CASSQEGLRNTGELFF.

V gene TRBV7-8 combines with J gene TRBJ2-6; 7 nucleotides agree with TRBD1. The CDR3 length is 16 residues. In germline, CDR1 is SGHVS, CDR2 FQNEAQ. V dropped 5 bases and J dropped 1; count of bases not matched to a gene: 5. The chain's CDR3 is CASSNRRGSGANVLTF. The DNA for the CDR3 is TGTGCCAGCAGCAACCGCAGGGGGTCTGGGGCCAACGTCCTGACTTTC.

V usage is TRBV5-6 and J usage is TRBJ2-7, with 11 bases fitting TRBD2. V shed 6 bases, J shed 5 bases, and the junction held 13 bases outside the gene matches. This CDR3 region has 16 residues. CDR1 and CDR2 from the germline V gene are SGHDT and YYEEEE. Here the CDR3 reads CASTPLGLAGGNEQYF. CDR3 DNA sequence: TGTGCCAGCACCCCTCTAGGGCTAGCGGGAGGAAACGAGCAGTACTTC.

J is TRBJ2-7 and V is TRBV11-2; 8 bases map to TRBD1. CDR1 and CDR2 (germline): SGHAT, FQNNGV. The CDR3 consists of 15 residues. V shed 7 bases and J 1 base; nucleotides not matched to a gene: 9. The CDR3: CASTPGTGPSYEQYF. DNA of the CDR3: TGTGCCAGCACCCCTGGGACAGGACCTTCCTACGAGCAGTACTTC.

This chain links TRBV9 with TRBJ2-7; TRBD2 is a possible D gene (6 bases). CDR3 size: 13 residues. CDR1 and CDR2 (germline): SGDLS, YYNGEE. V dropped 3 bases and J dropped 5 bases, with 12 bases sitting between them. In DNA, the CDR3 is TGTGCCAGCAGCGGCTCGGGGGTCGACGAGCAGTACTTC. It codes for CASSGSGVDEQYF.

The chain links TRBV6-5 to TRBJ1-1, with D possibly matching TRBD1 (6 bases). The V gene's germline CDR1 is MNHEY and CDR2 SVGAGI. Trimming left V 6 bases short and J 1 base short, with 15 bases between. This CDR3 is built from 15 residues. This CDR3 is CASSPTGTRNTEAFF. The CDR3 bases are TGTGCCAGCAGCCCTACCGGGACAAGGAACACTGAAGCTTTCTTT.

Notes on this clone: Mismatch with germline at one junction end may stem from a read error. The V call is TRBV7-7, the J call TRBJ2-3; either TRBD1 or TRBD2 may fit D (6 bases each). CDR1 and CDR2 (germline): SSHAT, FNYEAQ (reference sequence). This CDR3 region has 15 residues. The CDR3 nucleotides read TGTGCTAGCAGCTTAGGGGGAGGAGGCACAGATACGCAGTATTTT. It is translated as CASSLGGGGTDTQYF.

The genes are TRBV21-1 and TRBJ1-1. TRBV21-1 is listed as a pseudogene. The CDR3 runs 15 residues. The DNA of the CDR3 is TGTGCCAGCAGCAAACGCCCAGGGGAGGGCACTGAAGCTTTCTTT. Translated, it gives CASSKRPGEGTEAFF.

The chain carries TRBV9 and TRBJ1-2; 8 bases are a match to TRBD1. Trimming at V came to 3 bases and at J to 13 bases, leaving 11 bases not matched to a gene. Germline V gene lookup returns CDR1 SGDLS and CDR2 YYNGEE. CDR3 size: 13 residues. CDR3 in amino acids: CASSAQGQGSVTF. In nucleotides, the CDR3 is TGTGCCAGCAGCGCCCAAGGACAGGGATCGGTCACCTTC.

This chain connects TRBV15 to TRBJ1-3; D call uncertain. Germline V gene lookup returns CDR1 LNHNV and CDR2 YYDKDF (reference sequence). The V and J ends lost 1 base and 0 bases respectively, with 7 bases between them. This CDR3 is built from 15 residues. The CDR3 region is CATSRGLSSGNTIYF. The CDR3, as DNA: TGTGCCACCAGCAGAGGTTTAAGCTCTGGAAACACCATATATTTT.

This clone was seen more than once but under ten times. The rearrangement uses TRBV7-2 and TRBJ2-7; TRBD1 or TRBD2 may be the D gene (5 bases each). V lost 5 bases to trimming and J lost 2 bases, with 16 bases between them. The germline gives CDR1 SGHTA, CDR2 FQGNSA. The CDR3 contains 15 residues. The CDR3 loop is CASSQTRDAPYEQYF. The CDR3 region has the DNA TGTGCCAGCAGCCAGACCCGGGACGCGCCCTACGAGCAGTACTTC.

CDR3 DNA: TGTGCCAGCGGGGGACTAGCGGGAGAAGAGACCCAGTACTTC. Translating gives CASGGLAGEETQYF. The rearrangement uses TRBV28 and TRBJ2-5, with 14 positions matching TRBD2. The CDR3 is 14 residues long. CDR1 and CDR2 from the germline V gene are MDHEN and SYDVKM. The junction had 2 bases not matched to a gene; V was cut back by 8 bases and J by 3 bases.

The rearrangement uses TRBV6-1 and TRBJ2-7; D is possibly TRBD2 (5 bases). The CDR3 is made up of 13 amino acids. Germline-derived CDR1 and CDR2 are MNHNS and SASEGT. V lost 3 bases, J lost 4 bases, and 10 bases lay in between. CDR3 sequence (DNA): TGTGCCAGCAGTGAGTGGACTCTTTACGAGCAGTACTTC. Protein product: CASSEWTLYEQYF.

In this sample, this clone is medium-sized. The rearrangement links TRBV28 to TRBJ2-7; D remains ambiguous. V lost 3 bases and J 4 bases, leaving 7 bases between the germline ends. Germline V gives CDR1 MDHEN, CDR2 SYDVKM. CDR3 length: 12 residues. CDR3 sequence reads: CASSFGDYEQYF. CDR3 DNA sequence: TGTGCCAGCAGTTTCGGTGATTACGAGCAGTACTTC.

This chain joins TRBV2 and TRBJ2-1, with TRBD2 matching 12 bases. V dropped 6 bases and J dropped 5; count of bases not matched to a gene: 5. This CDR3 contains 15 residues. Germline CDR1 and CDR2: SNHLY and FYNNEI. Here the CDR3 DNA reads TGTGCCAGCAGCCCCCGGACTAGCGGGAACAATGAGCAGTTCTTC. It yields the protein CASSPRTSGNNEQFF.

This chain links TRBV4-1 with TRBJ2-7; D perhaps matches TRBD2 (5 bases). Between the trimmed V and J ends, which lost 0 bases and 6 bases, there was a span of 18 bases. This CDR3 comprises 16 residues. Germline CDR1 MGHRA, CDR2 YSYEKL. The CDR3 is CASSQDAREWATEQYF. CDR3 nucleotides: TGCGCCAGCAGCCAAGATGCGAGGGAGTGGGCCACCGAGCAGTACTTC.

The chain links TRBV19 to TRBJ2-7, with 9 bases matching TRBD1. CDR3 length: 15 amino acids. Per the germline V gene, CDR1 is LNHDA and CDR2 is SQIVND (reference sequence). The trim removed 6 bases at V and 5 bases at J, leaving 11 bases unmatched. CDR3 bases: TGTGCCAGTAGCCTAACAGGGGGCGCAATAAACGAGCAGTACTTC. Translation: CASSLTGGAINEQYF.

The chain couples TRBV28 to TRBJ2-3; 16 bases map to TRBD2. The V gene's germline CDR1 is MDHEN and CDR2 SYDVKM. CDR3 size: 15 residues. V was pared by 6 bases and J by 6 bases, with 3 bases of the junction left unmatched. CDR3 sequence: CASSLGLAGGDTQYF. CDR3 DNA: TGTGCCAGCAGCCTGGGACTAGCGGGGGGGGATACGCAGTATTTT.